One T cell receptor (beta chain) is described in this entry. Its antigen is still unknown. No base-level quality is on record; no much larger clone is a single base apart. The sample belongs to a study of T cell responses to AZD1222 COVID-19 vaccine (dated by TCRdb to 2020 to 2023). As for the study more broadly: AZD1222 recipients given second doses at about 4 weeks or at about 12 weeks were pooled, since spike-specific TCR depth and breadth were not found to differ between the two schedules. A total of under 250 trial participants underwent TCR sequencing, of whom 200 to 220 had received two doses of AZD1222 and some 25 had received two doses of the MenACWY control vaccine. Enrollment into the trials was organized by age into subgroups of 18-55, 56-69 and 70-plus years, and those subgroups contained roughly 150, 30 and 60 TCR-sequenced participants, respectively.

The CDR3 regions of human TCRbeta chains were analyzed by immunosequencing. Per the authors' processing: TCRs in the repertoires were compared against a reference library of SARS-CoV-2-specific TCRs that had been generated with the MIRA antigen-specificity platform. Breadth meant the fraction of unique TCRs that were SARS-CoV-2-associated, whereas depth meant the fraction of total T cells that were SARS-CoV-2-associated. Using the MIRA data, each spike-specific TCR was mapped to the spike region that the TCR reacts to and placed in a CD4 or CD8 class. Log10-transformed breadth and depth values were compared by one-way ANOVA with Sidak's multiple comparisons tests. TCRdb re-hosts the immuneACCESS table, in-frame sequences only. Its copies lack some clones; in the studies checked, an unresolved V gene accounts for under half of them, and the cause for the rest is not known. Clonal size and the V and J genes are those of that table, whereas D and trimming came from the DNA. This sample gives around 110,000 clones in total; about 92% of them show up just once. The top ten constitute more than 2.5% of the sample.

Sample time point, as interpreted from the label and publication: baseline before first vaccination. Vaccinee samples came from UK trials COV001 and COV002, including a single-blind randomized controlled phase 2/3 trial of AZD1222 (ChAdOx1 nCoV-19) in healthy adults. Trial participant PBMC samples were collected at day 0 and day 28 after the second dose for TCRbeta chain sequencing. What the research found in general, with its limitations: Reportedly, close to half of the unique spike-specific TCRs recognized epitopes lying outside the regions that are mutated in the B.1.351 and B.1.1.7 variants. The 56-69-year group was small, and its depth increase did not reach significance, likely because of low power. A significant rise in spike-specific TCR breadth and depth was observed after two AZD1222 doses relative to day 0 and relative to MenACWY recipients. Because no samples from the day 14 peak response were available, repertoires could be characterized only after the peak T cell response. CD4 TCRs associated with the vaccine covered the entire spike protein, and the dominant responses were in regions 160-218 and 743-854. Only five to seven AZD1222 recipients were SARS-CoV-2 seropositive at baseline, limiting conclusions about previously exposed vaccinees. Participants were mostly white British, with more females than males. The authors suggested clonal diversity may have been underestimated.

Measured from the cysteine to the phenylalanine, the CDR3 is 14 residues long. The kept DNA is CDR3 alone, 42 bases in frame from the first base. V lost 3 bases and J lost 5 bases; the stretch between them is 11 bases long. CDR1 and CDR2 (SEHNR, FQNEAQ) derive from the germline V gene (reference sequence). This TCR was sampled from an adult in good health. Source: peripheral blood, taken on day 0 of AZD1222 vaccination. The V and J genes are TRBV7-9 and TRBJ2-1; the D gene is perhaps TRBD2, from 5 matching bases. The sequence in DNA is TGTGCCAGCAGCTTTTCTTGGGAGCACAATGAGCAGTTCTTC. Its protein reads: CASSFSWEHNEQFF.